This T cell receptor (beta chain) stems from a study of T cell responses to AZD1222 COVID-19 vaccine. Study outcomes and limitations: A rise in Spike-specific TCR breadth and depth followed two AZD1222 doses. Among spike-specific TCRs, nearly half reportedly target unmutated variant regions. Most donors were white British, females outnumbered males, and clonal diversity was possibly underestimated.

Some clones are missing from TCRdb's copy, which holds only in-frame ones; the method was immunoSEQ multiplex PCR. The top ten hold approximately 6.2% of the sample, which has approximately 110,000 clones, over 75% seen once. The CDR3 runs 14 residues. V lost 3 bases and J lost 9, with 15 bases in between. Germline CDR1 reads KGHSH; CDR2 reads LQKENI. Points on this clone: Its antigen is unidentified.

The material sequenced was peripheral blood, taken on day 0 of AZD1222 vaccination. The clonotype comes from an adult in good health. The chain uses TRBV18 and TRBJ1-5, with a possible D match to TRBD1 (5 bases). CDR3: CASSPGGTERPQHF. The DNA for the CDR3 is TGTGCCAGCTCACCGGGGGGAACCGAGCGGCCCCAGCATTTT. The full variable domain, with the rest looked up from reference TRBV18 and TRBJ1-5, is NAGVMQNPRHLVRRRGQEARLRCSPMKGHSHVYWYRQLPEEGLKFMVYLQKENIIDESGMPKERFSAEFPKEGPSILRIQQVVRGDSAAYFCASSPGGTERPQHFGDGTRLSIL.